A few counts support the clone carrying this T cell receptor (beta chain). Its antigen is unidentified. This entry comes from a study of T-cell memory formation after mild COVID-19. Overall study context: TCR clusters were mostly confined to one donor each.

CDR1 is MNHNY and CDR2 is SVGAGI in the germline V gene (reference sequence). With 6 bases clipped from V and 4 bases from J, the junction kept 5 bases outside the gene matches. This CDR3 is 15 amino acids long. After 5'RACE with constant-segment primers, TCR alpha and TCR beta cDNA libraries carrying sample barcodes and UMIs were obtained. TCRdb re-called the 5' RACE reads with MiXCR, one entry per CDR3 protein. The data contain roughly 620,000 distinct CDR3 sequences, roughly 17% of them singletons. Broader study findings: Contracting clones from day 15 to 85 had balanced CD4/CD8; later expanders favoured CD4+. Memory cells collected pre-infection included some clones that later responded, suggesting cross-reactive memory joined.

The TCR sequence derives from an adult woman who had mild COVID-19 (a few samples of this study predate the infection). Cell type and time point are not known. The sequenced material came from PBMCs or a T cell subset sorted from them (not recorded which). The rearrangement uses TRBV6-6 and TRBJ2-5; 13 bases are a match to TRBD2. The CDR3 DNA reads TGTGCCAGCAGACCGGGACTAGCGGGGCTAGAGACCCAGTACTTC. This gives the protein CASRPGLAGLETQYF.